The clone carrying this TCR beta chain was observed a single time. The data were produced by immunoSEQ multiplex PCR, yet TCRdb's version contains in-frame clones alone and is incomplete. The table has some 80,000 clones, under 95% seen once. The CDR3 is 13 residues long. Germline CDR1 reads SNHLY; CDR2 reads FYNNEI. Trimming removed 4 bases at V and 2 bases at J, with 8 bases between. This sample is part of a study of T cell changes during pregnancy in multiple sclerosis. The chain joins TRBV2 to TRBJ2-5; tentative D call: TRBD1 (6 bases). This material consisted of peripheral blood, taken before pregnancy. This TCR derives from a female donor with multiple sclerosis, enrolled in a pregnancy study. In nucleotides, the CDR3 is TGTGCCAGCAGTGGAGGACAGCAAGAGACCCAGTACTTC. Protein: CASSGGQQETQYF.